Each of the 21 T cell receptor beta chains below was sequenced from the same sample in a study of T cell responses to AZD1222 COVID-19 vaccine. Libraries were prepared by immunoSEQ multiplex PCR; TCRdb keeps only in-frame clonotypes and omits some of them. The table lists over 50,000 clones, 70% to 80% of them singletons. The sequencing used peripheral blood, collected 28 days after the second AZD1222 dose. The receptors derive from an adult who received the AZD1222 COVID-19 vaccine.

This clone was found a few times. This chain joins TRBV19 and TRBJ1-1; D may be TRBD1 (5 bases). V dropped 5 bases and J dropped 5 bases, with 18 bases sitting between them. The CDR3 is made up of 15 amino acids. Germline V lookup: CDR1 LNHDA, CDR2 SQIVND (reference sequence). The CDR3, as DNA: TGTGCCAGTAGTCTCCAGGGACGGGCGCGAACTGAAGCTTTCTTT. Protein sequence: CASSLQGRARTEAFF.

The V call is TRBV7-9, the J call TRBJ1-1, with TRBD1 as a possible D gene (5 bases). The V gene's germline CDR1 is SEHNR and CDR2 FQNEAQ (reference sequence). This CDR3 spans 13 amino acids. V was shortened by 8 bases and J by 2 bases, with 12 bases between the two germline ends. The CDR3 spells CASESGTNTEAFF. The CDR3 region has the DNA TGTGCCAGCGAGTCAGGGACTAACACTGAAGCTTTCTTT. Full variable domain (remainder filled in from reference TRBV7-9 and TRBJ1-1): DTGVSQNPRHKITKRGQNVTFRCDPISEHNRLYWYRQTLGQGPEFLTYFQNEAQLEKSRLLSDRFSAERPKGSFSTLEIQRTEQGDSAMYLCASESGTNTEAFFGQGTRLTVV.

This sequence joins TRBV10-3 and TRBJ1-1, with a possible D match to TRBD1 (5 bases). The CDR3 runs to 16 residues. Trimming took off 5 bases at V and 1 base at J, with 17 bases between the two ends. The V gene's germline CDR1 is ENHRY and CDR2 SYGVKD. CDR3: CAISRAAGGGNTEAFF. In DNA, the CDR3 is TGTGCCATCAGTAGGGCTGCTGGGGGGGGGAACACTGAAGCTTTCTTT.

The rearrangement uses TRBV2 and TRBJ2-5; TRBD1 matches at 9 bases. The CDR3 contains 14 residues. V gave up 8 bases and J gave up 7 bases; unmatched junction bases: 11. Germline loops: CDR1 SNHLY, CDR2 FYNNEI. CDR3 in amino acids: CASVGNRQGGTQYF. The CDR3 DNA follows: TGTGCCAGCGTGGGAAACCGACAGGGGGGGACCCAGTACTTC.

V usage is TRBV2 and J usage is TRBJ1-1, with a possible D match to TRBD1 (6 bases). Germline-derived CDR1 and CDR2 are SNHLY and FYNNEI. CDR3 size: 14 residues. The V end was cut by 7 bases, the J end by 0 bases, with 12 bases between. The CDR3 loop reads CASTSGVLNTEAFF. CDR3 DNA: TGTGCCAGCACTTCAGGGGTGCTGAACACTGAAGCTTTCTTT.

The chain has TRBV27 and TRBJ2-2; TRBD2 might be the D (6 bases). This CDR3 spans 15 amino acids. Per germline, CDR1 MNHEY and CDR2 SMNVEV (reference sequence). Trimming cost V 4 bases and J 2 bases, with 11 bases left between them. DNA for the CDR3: TGTGCCAGCAGTTCGACTAGAGCTAACACCGGGGAGCTGTTTTTT. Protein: CASSSTRANTGELFF.

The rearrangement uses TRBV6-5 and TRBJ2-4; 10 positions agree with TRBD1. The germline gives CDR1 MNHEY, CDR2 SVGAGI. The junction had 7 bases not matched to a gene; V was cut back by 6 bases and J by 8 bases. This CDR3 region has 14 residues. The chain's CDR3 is CASSRQGAVHIQYF. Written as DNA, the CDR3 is TGTGCCAGCAGCCGACAGGGGGCCGTACACATTCAGTACTTC.

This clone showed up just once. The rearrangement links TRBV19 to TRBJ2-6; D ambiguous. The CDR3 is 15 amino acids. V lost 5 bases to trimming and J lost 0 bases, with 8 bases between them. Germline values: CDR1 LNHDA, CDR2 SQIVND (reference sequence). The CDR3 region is CASSSQSSGANVLTF. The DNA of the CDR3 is TGTGCCAGTAGTTCACAGAGCTCTGGGGCCAACGTCCTGACTTTC.

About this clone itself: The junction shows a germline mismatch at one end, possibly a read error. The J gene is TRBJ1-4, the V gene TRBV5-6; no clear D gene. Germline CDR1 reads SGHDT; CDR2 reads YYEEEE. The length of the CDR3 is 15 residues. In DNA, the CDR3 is TGTGCCAGCAGCCCCGGGGTCACAACTACTGAAAAACTGTTTTTT. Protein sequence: CASSPGVTTTEKLFF.

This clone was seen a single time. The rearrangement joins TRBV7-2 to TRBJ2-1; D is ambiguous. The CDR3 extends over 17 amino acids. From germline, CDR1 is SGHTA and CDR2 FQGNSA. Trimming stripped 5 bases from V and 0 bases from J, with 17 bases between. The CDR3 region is CASSIGSLLSSYNEQFF. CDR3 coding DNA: TGTGCCAGCAGCATCGGTTCCCTATTGAGCTCCTACAATGAGCAGTTCTTC.

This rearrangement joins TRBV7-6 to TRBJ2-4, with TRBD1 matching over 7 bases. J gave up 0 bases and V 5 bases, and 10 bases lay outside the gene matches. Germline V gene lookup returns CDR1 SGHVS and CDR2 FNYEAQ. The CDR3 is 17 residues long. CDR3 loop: CASSPSAGTVAKNIQYF. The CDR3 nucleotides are TGTGCCAGCAGCCCATCGGCCGGGACAGTAGCCAAAAACATTCAGTACTTC.

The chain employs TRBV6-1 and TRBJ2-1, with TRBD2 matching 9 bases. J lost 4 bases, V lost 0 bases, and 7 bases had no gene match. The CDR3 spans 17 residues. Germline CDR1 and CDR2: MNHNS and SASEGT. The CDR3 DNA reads TGTGCCAGCAGTGAAGCACCCACTAGCGGGCTGTACAATGAGCAGTTCTTC. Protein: CASSEAPTSGLYNEQFF.

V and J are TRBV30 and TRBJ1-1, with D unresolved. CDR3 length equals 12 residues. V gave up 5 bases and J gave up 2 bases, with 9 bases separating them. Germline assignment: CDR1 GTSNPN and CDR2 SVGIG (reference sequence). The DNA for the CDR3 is TGTGCCTGGCGGACGGAAAACACTGAAGCTTTCTTT. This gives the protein CAWRTENTEAFF.

DNA of the CDR3: TGTGCCAGCAGCAAGACAGGGGGATCGGGCGAGCAGTACGTC. Residues: CASSKTGGSGEQYV. The chain uses TRBV28 and TRBJ2-7, with TRBD1 identical over 9 bases. Germline CDR1 MDHEN, CDR2 SYDVKM. This CDR3 has 14 residues. With 6 bases clipped from V and 6 bases from J, the junction kept 9 bases outside the gene matches.

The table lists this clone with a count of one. DNA for the CDR3: TGTGCCAGCACCCTTGACCGGAAGGGCGGGGAGCTGTTTTTT. This codes for CASTLDRKGGELFF. This chain joins TRBV6-5 and TRBJ2-2; unclear D gene. The V and J ends lost 7 bases and 7 bases respectively, with 16 bases between them. CDR3 length equals 14 residues. In germline, CDR1 is MNHEY, CDR2 SVGAGI.

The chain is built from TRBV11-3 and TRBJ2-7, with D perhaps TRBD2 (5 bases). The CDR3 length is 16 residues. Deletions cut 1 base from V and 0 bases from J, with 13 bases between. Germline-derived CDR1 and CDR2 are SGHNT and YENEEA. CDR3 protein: CASSLGEVGSSYEQYV. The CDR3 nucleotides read TGTGCCAGCAGCTTAGGTGAGGTAGGGAGCTCCTACGAGCAGTACGTC.

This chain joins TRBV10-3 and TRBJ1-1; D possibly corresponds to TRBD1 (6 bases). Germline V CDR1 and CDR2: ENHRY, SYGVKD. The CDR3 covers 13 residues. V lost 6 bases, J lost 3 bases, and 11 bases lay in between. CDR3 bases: TGTGCCATCAGCCAACAGGGTGACACTGAAGCTTTCTTT. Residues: CAISQQGDTEAFF.

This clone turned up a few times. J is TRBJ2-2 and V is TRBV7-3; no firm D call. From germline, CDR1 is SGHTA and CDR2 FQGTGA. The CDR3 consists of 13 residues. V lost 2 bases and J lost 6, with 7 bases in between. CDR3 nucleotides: TGTGCCAGCAGCTTACGCGTGTCCGGGGAGCTGTTTTTT. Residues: CASSLRVSGELFF.

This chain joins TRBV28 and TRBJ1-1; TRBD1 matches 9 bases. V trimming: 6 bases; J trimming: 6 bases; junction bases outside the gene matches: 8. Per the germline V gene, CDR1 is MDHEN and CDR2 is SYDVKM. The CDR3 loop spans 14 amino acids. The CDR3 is CASSHPQGASEAFF. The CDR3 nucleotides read TGTGCCAGCAGCCACCCACAGGGGGCCTCTGAAGCTTTCTTT.

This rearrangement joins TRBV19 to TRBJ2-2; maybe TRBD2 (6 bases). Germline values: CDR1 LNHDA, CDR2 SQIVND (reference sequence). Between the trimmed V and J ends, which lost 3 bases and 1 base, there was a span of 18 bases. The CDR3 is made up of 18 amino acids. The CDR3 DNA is TGTGCCAGTAGTATTCCCCTTTTTTTCGGGGGGAACACCGGGGAGCTGTTTTTT. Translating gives CASSIPLFFGGNTGELFF.

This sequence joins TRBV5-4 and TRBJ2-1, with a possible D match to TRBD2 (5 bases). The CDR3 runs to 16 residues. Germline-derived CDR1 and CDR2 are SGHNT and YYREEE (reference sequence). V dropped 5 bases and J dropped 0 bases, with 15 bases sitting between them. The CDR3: CASSPGLASSYNEQFF. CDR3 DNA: TGTGCCAGCAGTCCTGGGCTAGCAAGCTCCTACAATGAGCAGTTCTTC.